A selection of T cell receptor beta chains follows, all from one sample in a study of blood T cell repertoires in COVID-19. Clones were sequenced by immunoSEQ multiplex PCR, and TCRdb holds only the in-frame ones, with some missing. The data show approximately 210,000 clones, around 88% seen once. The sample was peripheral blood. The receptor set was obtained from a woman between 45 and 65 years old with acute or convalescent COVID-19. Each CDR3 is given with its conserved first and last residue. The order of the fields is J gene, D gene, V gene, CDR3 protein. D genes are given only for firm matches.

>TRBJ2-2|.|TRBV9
CASSVVGQTTGELFF
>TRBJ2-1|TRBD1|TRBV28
CASRGQVLRNEQFF
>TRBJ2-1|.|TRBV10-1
CASSDSGGFYNEQFF
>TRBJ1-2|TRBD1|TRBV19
CASRQGYGYTF
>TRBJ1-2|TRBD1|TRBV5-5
CASSGSDRNYGYTF
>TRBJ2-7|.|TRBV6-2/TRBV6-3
CASSRDWSYEQYF
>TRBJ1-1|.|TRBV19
CASSILGRGTEAFF
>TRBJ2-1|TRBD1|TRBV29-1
CSPGQGHEQFF
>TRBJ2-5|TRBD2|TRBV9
CASSKGGTSAETQYF
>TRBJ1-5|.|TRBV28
CASKVGTGHQPQHF
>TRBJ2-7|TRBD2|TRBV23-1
CASSQSEVMGLALYEQYF
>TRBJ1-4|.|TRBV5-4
CASSPGGTTNEKLFF
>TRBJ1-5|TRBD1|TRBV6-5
CASRRTGGFNQPQHF
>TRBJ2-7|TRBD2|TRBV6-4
CASSVAGGLEQYF
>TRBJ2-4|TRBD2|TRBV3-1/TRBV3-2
CASSEREGFLAKNIQYF
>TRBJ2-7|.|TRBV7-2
CASSGQPGPWYEQYF
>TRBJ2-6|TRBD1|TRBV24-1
CATIPPGQDTIVGANVLTF
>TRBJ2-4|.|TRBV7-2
CASSLEFGGGPTLQYF
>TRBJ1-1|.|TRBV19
CASRHAGSREAFF
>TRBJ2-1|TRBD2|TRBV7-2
CASSLFTSASYNEQFF
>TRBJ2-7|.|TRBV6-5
CASTAGNSYEQYF
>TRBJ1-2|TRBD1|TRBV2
CASSGQGVYGYTF
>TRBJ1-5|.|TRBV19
CASMAPEGVTLNQPQHF
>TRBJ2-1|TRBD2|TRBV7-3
CASSLMGPAGYNEQFF
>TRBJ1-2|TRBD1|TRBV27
CASSLNRGYGYTF
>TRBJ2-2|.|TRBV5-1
CASSQDRPNTGELFF
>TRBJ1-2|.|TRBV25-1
CASSESNNYGYTF
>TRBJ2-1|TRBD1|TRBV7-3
CASGAGTGWDEQFF
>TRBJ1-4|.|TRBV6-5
CASSYRHRERNEKLFF
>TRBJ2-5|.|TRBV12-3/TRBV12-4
CASSFVTEETQYF
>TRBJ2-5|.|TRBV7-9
CASSLPQGRETQYF
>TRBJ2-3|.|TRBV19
CASSIGSTRTDTQYF
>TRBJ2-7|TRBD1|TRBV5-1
CASSLGGQGFYEQYF
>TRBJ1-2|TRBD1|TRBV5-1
CASSWEGQGEGYTF
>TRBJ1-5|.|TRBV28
CASIRGGTQSYSNQPQHF
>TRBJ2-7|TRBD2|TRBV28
CASSLSGTSVSYEQYF
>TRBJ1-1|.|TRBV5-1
CASSLAPRHAGSPEAFF
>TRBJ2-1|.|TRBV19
CASSIRAGNVGEQFF
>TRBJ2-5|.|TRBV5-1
CASRRWGQEQETQYF
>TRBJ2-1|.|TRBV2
CASRIERYNEQFF
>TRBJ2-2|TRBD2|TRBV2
CATQREGSGELFF
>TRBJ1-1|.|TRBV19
CASSLGQGGVTEAFF
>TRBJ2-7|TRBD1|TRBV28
CASLGQGRTYEQYF
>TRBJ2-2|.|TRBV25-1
CASNRENTGELFF
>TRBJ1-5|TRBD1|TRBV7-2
CASSLTGAWQPQHF
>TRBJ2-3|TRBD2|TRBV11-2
CASSPSGSPTDTQYF
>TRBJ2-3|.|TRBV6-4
CASSDHSDTQYF
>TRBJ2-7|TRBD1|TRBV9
CASSVDTKDRAPYEQYF
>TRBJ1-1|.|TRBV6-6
CASTAGSRDTEAFF
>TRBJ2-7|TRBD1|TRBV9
CASSVARDSPYEQYF
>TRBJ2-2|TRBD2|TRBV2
CASSRTSPTGELFF
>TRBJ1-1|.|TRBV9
CASSPREGIENTEAFF
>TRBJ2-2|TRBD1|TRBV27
CASSRDRVSDGELFF
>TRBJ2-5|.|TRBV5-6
CASSLRRSPVETQYF
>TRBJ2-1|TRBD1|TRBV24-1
CATSNRDRDHNEQFF
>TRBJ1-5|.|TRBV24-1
CATSVSGNQPQHF
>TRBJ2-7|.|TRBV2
CASTRQGSLYEQYF
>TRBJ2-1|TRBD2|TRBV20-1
CSASTGTSVEQFF
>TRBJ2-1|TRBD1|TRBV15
CATSRVDRGNEQFF
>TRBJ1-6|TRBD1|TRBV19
CASSGDRGNSPLHF